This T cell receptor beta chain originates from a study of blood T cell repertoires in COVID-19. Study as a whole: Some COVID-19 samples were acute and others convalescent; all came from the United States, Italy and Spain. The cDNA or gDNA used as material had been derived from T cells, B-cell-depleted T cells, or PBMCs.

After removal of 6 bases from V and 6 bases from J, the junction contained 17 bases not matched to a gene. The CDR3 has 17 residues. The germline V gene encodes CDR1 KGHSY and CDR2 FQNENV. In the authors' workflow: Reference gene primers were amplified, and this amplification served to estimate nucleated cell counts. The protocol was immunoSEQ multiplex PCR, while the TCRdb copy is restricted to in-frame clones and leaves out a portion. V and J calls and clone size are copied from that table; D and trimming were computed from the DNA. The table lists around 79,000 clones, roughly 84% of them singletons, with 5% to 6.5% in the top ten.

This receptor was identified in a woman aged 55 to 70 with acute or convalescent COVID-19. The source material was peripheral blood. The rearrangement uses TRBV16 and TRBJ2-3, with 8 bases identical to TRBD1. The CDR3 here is CASRALWRQGHLDTQYF. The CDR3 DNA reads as TGTGCCAGCAGGGCCCTCTGGAGACAGGGGCATCTGGATACGCAGTATTTT.